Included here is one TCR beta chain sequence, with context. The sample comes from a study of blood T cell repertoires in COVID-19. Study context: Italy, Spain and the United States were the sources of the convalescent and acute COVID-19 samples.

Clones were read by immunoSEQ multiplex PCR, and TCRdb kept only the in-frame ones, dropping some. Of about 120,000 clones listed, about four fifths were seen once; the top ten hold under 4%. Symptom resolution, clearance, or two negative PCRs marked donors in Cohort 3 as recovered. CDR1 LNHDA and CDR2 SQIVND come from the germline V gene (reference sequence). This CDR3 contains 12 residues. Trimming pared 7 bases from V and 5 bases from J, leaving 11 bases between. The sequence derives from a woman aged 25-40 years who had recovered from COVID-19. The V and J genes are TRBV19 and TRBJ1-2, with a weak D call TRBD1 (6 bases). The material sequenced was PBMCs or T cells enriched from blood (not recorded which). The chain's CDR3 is CASTEQGYGYTF. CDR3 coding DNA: TGTGCCAGTACTGAGCAGGGGTATGGCTACACCTTC.